The next 4 T cell receptor beta chains were all read from a single sample in a study of blood T cell repertoires in COVID-19. The repertoire was sequenced with immunoSEQ multiplex PCR; TCRdb's copy has only in-frame clones and lacks some. The profile shows 200,000 to 300,000 clones, approximately 82% of them singletons. Input material: peripheral blood. The receptors here all came from an elderly woman with acute or convalescent COVID-19.

V is TRBV6-2 or TRBV6-3 and J is TRBJ2-7; D is undetermined. The CDR3 is 14 residues long. Germline V gene sequence: CDR1 MNHEY, CDR2 SVGEGT. The V end was cut by 2 bases, the J end by 3 bases, with 11 bases between. The CDR3 region has the DNA TGTGCCAGCAGTTACCGCGGCAGCCACTACGAGCAGTACTTC. Translating gives CASSYRGSHYEQYF.

The chain has TRBV7-2 and TRBJ2-5; 15 positions agree with TRBD2. There are 18 residues in the CDR3. The trim removed 1 base at V and 4 bases at J, leaving 7 bases unmatched. Germline V CDR1 and CDR2: SGHTA, FQGNSA. CDR3 nucleotide sequence: TGTGCCAGCAGCTTAGTTCCGGGACTAGCGGGGGGAGGAGAGACCCAGTACTTC. This translates into CASSLVPGLAGGGETQYF.

This clone has more than one count but fewer than ten. V and J are TRBV6-6 and TRBJ1-6, with D perhaps TRBD1 (6 bases). CDR1 is MNHNY and CDR2 is SVGAGI in the germline V gene (reference sequence). CDR3 length equals 14 residues. Trimming shortened V by 6 bases and J by 4 bases, and 10 bases separated the two germline ends. The CDR3 DNA sequence: TGTGCCAGCAGCCGTACAGGGTATAATTCACCCCTCCACTTT. It specifies CASSRTGYNSPLHF.

The chain has TRBV5-6 and TRBJ2-7; 11 bases line up with TRBD2. The trim removed 4 bases at V and 4 bases at J, leaving 10 bases unmatched. Per germline, CDR1 SGHDT and CDR2 YYEEEE. The CDR3 length is 16 residues. The chain's CDR3 is CASSADSGGAVYEQYF. CDR3 DNA: TGTGCCAGCAGCGCGGATAGCGGGGGGGCCGTGTACGAGCAGTACTTC.